The following is a T cell receptor beta chain sequence with its context. TCRdb processed the RT-PCR reads anew with MiXCR; each CDR3 protein has one entry. The table lists around 12,000 distinct CDR3 sequences, 25% of them singletons, with about 51% in the top ten. The data stem from a study of patients and donors after allogeneic stem cell transplantation. Sequencing was performed on blood, either unsorted or a sorted T cell fraction (not recorded which). The sequence came from a human donor who was either an allogeneic HSCT recipient or a stem cell or donor lymphocyte infusion donor (not recorded which). It is not recorded whose cells these are; they may come from a transplant donor.

As DNA, the CDR3 is TGTGCCAGCAGCTTCAGGACTCTGAACACTGAAGCTTTCTTT. Encoded protein: CASSFRTLNTEAFF. V is TRBV7-2 and J is TRBJ1-1, with unresolved D. The V gene's germline CDR1 is SGHTA and CDR2 FQGNSA. V was cut by 3 bases and J by 0 bases, with 8 bases left in between. The CDR3 length is 14 residues. The whole variable domain, remainder taken from reference TRBV7-2 and TRBJ1-1, is GAGVSQSPSNKVTEKGKDVELRCDPISGHTALYWYRQSLGQGLEFLIYFQGNSAPDKSGLPSDRFSAERTGGSVSTLTIQRTQQEDSAVYLCASSFRTLNTEAFFGQGTRLTVV.